Below are 2 T cell receptor beta chains sequenced from a single sample in a study of vaccination and CD4 T cells after COVID-19. For these TCRs, the target antigens are not known. Sequencing of DNA taken from cultured CD4+ T cells relied on the Oncomine TCR Beta short-read assay. TCRdb re-derived calls from the PCR reads in MiXCR, one entry per CDR3 protein. Among under 20,000 distinct CDR3 sequences, 35% to 50% were seen once, and the ten largest hold 5.5% to 6.5%. The treatment was: approximately nine-day PBMC culture with coronavirus spike peptide pools or control peptides (ViraFEST assay). Sequences were derived from CD4+ T cells from blood, cultured in vitro, sampled before SARS-CoV-2 vaccination. The receptors were gathered from a human donor who had recovered from COVID-19.

The chain recombines TRBV4-3 with TRBJ2-7; D unresolved. CDR1 is LGHNA and CDR2 is YSLEER in the germline V gene. Deletions cut 1 base from V and 6 bases from J, with 10 bases between. The CDR3 contains 13 residues. The chain's CDR3 is CASSQVLLSEQYF. In DNA, the CDR3 is TGCGCCAGCAGCCAAGTCCTGTTATCCGAGCAGTACTTC.

In its sample, this clonotype was seen a few times. The chain carries TRBV11-2 and TRBJ2-7; D is unresolved. The germline V gene has CDR1 SGHAT and CDR2 FQNNGV. The CDR3 totals 13 residues. Trimming left V 7 bases short and J 0 bases short, with 10 bases between. DNA for the CDR3: TGTGCCAGCACCCCCGTGGGCTCCTACGAGCAGTACTTC. It encodes CASTPVGSYEQYF.